One sample yielded the 9 T cell receptor beta chains listed below, sequenced in a study of tumor-infiltrating lymphocytes in localized non-small cell lung cancer. The table came from immunoSEQ multiplex PCR; TCRdb's copy has only in-frame clones and leaves some out. The sample contains approximately 17,000 clones, just under 80% of which appear only once. The sample was lung tumor tissue. All receptors come from a human donor with non-small cell lung cancer.

This sequence joins TRBV5-4 and TRBJ2-1; the match to TRBD2 covers 12 bases. Trimming at V came to 4 bases and at J to 1 base, leaving 3 bases not matched to a gene. This CDR3 has 16 residues. Germline lookup yields CDR1 SGHNT and CDR2 YYREEE (reference sequence). This CDR3 is CASSTGTSGSYNEQFF. In DNA, the CDR3 is TGTGCCAGCAGCACTGGGACTAGCGGGTCCTACAATGAGCAGTTCTTC.

The V and J genes are TRBV7-9 and TRBJ2-1; 12 bases line up with TRBD2. There are 14 residues in the CDR3. The germline V gene encodes CDR1 SEHNR and CDR2 FQNEAQ (reference sequence). V gave up 3 bases and J gave up 9 bases; unmatched junction bases: 3. Here the CDR3 DNA reads TGTGCCAGCAGCTTCCTAGCGGGGGGGGCTGAGCAGTTCTTC. The encoded protein is CASSFLAGGAEQFF.

This clone was observed a few times. The chain links TRBV4-1 to TRBJ2-3, with D possibly called TRBD1 or TRBD2 (6 bases each). This CDR3 spans 18 amino acids. Between the trimmed V and J ends, which lost 6 bases and 8 bases, there was a span of 30 bases. From germline, CDR1 is MGHRA and CDR2 YSYEKL. CDR3 region: CASSPSSGGPDLPGTQYF. For the CDR3, the DNA is TGCGCCAGCAGTCCGAGCTCCGGGGGCCCGGACCTACCAGGTACGCAGTATTTT.

A single count supports this clone. The rearrangement uses TRBV7-2 and TRBJ2-1; D is ambiguous. Germline loops: CDR1 SGHTA, CDR2 FQGNSA. This CDR3 contains 15 residues. V lost 5 bases and J lost 5, with 16 bases in between. CDR3 protein: CASSQEISAHNEQFF. The CDR3 region has the DNA TGTGCCAGCAGCCAAGAGATTAGTGCCCACAATGAGCAGTTCTTC.

V usage is TRBV7-8 and J usage is TRBJ2-7; D is unresolved. The V gene lost 5 bases and the J gene lost 3 bases, with 17 bases spanning the gap. This CDR3 comprises 15 residues. Germline V lookup: CDR1 SGHVS, CDR2 FQNEAQ. The CDR3 is CASSPFPQAHYEQYF. The CDR3 DNA is TGTGCCAGCAGCCCTTTTCCCCAAGCCCACTACGAGCAGTACTTC.

The chain joins TRBV7-2 to TRBJ1-2; a weak D match, TRBD1 (5 bases). Per the germline V gene, CDR1 is SGHTA and CDR2 is FQGNSA. This CDR3 region has 13 residues. Trimming shortened V by 5 bases and J by 7 bases, and 14 bases separated the two germline ends. The CDR3 sequence is CASSIGQGRGYTF. Written as DNA, the CDR3 is TGTGCCAGCAGCATAGGGCAGGGTCGTGGCTACACCTTC.

The CDR3 is CASSLQASGMYEQYF. Written as DNA, the CDR3 is TGTGCCAGCAGCCTGCAGGCTAGCGGGATGTACGAGCAGTACTTC. The rearrangement uses TRBV5-6 and TRBJ2-7, with 9 nucleotides matching TRBD2. V lost 4 bases to trimming and J lost 4 bases; unmatched junction nucleotides: 9. This CDR3 is built from 15 residues. Germline CDR1 SGHDT, CDR2 YYEEEE.

The chain combines TRBV7-6 with TRBJ2-2; perhaps TRBD2 as D (6 bases). The CDR3 extends over 14 amino acids. The germline gives CDR1 SGHVS, CDR2 FNYEAQ. The ends were cut back, 4 bases at V and 7 bases at J, with 13 bases in the middle. CDR3 protein: CASSSGLEGGELFF. In nucleotides, the CDR3 is TGTGCCAGCAGCTCGGGACTTGAGGGCGGGGAGCTGTTTTTT.

This sequence joins TRBV6-1 and TRBJ2-5; 12 bases align to TRBD2. V lost 4 bases and J lost 5; bases outside the gene matches: 5. CDR1 and CDR2 from the germline V gene are MNHNS and SASEGT. The CDR3 has 15 residues. The CDR3 loop is CASSGGLAGLETQYF. Written as DNA, the CDR3 is TGTGCCAGCAGTGGCGGACTAGCGGGATTGGAGACCCAGTACTTC.